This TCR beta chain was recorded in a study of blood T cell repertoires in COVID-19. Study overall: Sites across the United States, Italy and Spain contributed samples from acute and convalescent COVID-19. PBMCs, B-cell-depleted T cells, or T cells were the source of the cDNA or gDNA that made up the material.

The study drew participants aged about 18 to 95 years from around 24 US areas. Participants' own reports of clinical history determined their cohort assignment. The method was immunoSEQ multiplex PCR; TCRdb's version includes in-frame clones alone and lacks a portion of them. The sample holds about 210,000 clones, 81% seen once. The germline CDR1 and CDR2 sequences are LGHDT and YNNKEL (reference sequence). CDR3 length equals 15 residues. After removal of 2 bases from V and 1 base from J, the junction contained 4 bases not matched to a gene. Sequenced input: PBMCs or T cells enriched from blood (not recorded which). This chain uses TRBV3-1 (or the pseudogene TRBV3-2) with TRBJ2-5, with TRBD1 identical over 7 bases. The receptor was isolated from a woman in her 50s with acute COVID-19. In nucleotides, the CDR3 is TGTGCCAGCAGCCAAAACCAGGGGGTCCAAGAGACCCAGTACTTC. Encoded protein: CASSQNQGVQETQYF.